This TCR beta chain stems from a study of cytotoxic CD8 clonotypes in ibrutinib-treated CLL. A 1 in 200,000 to 1 in 1 million T cell depth was the sequencing target. The table came from immunoSEQ multiplex PCR; TCRdb's copy has only in-frame clones and leaves some out. Found here are 130,000 or so clones, 80% to 90% of them singletons; the top ten hold about 1.9%. The study's findings and limits: Clonality, elevated at ibrutinib response, dropped back toward baseline at progression. Under treatment, the uncommon public clonotypes either contracted or remained stable.

As for this clone: Antigen unknown.

The CDR3 covers 15 residues. The germline gives CDR1 SGHTA, CDR2 FQGNSA. The V and J ends lost 3 bases and 2 bases, in that order; junction bases with no gene match: 6. The chain joins TRBV7-2 to TRBJ2-5; the match to TRBD1 covers 7 bases. This clonotype was obtained from a human donor with chronic lymphocytic leukemia. The sequencing used PBMCs, collected after 24 months of ibrutinib treatment. CDR3 coding DNA: TGTGCCAGCAGCTTCCCAAGGGACAGACAAGAGACCCAGTACTTC. It specifies CASSFPRDRQETQYF.